The clone carrying this T cell receptor beta chain was counted a few times. What it binds is unknown. The authors incorporated unique molecular identifiers into the TCR beta cDNA libraries. TCRdb ran MiXCR on the PCR reads and lists one entry per CDR3 protein. This sample has about 210,000 distinct CDR3 sequences; 29% occur once, and the top ten carry 3.4%. This specimen belongs to a study of post-analysis software for immune sequencing data. Study-level information: Courses of disease covered relapsing-remitting, secondary progressive and progressive-relapsing multiple sclerosis.

The germline V gene has CDR1 SGHRS and CDR2 YFSETQ. V lost 5 bases to trimming and J lost 8 bases, with 17 bases between them. The CDR3 covers 14 residues. General study findings and limits: Under F measure analysis, samples from one preparation batch co-clustered strongly. Among about 5 TRBV segments more frequent in patients than controls were TRBV5-6, TRBV5-1 and TRBV20-1. Multiple sclerosis patients had significantly lower normalized Chao1 diversity than controls.

This chain joins TRBV5-1 and TRBJ2-1; a weak D match, TRBD1 (6 bases). The sequence came from a girl aged 2-17 years with multiple sclerosis. Source material: blood. In nucleotides, the CDR3 is TGCGCCAGCAGAGGTTATCAGACAGGAGATGAGCAGTTCTTC. As protein: CASRGYQTGDEQFF.